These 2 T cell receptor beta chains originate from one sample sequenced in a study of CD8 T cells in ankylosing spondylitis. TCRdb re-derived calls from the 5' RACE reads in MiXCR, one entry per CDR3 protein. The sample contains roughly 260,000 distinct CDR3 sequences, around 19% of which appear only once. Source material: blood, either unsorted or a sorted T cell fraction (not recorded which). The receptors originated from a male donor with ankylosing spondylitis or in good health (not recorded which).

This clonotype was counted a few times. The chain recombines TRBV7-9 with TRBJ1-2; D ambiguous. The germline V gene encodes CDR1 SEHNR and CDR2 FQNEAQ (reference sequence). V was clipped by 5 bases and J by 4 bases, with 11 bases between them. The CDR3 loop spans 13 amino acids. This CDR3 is CASSPTDPYGYTF. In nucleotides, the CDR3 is TGTGCCAGCAGCCCTACCGACCCCTATGGCTACACCTTC.

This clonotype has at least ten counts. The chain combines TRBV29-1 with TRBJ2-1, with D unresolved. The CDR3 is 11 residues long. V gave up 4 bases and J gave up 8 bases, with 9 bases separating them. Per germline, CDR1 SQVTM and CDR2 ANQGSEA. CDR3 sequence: CSVAEFDEQFF. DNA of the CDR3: TGCAGCGTTGCAGAGTTCGATGAGCAGTTCTTC.